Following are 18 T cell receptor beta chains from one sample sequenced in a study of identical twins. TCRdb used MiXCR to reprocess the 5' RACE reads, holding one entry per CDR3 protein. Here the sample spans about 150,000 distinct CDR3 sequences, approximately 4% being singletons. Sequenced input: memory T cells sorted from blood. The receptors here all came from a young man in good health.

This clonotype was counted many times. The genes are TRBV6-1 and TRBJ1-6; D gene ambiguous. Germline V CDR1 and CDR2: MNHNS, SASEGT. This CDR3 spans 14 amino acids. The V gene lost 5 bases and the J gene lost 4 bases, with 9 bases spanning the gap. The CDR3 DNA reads TGTGCCAGCAGTAGTTGGGAGTATAATTCACCCCTCCACTTT. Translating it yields CASSSWEYNSPLHF.

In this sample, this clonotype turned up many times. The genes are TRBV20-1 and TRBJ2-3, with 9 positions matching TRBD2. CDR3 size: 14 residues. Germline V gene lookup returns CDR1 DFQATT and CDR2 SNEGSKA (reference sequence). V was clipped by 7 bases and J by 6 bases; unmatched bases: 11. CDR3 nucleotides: TGCAGTGGGAGACCGGGACTAGCCTTCGATACGCAGTATTTT. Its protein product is CSGRPGLAFDTQYF.

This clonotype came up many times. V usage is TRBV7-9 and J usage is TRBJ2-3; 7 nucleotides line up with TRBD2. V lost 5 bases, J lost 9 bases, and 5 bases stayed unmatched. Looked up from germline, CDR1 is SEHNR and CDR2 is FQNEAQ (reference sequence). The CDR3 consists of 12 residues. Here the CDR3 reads CASSRDYPTQYF. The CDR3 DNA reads TGTGCCAGCAGCAGGGACTATCCCACGCAGTATTTT.

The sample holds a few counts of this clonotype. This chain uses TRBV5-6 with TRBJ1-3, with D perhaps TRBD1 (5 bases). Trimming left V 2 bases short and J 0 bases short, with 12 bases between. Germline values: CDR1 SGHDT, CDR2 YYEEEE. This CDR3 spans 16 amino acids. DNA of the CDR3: TGTGCCAGCAGCTTCCTCGACAGAGTCTCTGGAAACACCATATATTTT. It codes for CASSFLDRVSGNTIYF.

CDR3 loop: CASSESVGTEAFF. The CDR3 DNA is TGTGCCAGCAGTGAATCGGTTGGCACTGAAGCTTTCTTT. The chain recombines TRBV6-1 with TRBJ1-1; D gene ambiguous. CDR1 and CDR2 from the germline V gene are MNHNS and SASEGT. The CDR3 extends over 13 amino acids. Trimming removed 2 bases at V and 4 bases at J, with 8 bases between.

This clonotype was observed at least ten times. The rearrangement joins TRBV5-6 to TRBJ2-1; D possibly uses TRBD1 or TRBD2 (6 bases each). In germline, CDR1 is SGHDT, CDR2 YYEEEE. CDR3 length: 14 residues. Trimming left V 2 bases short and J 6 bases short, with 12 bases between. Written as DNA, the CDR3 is TGTGCCAGCAGCTTTGGAGGGGGGCCCAATGAGCAGTTCTTC. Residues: CASSFGGGPNEQFF.

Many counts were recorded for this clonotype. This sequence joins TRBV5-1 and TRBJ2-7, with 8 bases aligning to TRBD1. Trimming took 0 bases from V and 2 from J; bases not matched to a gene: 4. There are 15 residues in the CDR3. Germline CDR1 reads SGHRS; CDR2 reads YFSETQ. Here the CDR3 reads CASSLERDRPYEQYF. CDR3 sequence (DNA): TGCGCCAGCAGCTTGGAACGGGACAGGCCCTACGAGCAGTACTTC.

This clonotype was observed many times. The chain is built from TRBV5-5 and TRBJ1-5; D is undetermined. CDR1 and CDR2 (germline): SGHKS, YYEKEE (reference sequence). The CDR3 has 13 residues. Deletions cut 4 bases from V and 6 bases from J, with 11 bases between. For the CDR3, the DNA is TGTGCCAGCAGCCCGGGGTTAGTTCAGCCCCAGCATTTT. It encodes CASSPGLVQPQHF.

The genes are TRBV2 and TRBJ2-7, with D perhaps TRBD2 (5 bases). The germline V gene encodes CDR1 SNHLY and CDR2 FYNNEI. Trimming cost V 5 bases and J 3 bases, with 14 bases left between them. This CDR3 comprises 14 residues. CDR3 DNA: TGTGCCAGCAGTTCAGCGGAACTGGTCTACGAGCAGTACGTC. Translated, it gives CASSSAELVYEQYV.

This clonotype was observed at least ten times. In nucleotides, the CDR3 is TGTGCCAGCAGTGGGACTACTCAAGAGACCCAGTACTTC. It translates to CASSGTTQETQYF. The chain carries TRBV6-1 and TRBJ2-5, with D possibly TRBD2 on 6 matching bases. CDR1 is MNHNS and CDR2 is SASEGT in the germline V gene. The CDR3 runs 13 residues. The germline V and J ends were trimmed by 4 bases and 2 bases, with 8 bases remaining between them.

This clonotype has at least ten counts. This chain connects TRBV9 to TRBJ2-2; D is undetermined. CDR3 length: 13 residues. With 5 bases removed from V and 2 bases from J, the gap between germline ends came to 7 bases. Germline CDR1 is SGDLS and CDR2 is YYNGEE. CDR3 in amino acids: CASRALNTGELFF. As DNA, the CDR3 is TGTGCCAGCAGGGCCCTAAACACCGGGGAGCTGTTTTTT.

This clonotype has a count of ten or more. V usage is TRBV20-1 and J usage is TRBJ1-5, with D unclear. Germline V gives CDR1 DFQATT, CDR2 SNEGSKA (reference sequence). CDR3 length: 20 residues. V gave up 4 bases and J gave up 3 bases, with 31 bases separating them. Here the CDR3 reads CSATTSRSSRRPPINQPQHF. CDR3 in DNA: TGCAGTGCTACTACGAGCAGGAGCTCTCGCCGCCCTCCCATCAATCAGCCCCAGCATTTT.

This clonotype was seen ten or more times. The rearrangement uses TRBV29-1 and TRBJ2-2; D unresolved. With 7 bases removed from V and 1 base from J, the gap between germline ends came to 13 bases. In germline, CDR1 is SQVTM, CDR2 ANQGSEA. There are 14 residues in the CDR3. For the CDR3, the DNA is TGCAGCGCCAGACGGACCAGGAACACCGGGGAGCTGTTTTTT. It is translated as CSARRTRNTGELFF.

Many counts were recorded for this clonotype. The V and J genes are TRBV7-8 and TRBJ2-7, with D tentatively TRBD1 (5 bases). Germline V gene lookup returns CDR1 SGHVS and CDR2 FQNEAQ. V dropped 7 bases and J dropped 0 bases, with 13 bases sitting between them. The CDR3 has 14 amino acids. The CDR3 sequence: CASNLQGSSYEQYF. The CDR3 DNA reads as TGTGCCAGCAACCTCCAGGGAAGCTCCTACGAGCAGTACTTC.

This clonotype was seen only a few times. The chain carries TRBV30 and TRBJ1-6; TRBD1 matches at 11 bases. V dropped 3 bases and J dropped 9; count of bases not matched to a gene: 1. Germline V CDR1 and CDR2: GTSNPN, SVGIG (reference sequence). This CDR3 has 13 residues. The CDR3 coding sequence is TGTGCCTGGAGAGGACAGGGGGCTTCACCCCTCCACTTT. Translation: CAWRGQGASPLHF.

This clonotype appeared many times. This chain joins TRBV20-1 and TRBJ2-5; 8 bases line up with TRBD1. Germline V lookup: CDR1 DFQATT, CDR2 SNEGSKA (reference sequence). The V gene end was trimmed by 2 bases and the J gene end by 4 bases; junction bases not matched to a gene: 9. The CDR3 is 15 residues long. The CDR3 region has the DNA TGCAGTGCTAGACCCCTGACAGGGGTAGGAGAGACCCAGTACTTC. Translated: CSARPLTGVGETQYF.

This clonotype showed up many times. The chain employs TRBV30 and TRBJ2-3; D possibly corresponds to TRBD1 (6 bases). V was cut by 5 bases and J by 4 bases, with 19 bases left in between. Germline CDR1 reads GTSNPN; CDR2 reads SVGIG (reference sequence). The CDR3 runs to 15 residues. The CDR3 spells CAWHQQGSSPDTQYF. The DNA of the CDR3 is TGTGCCTGGCATCAACAGGGATCGAGTCCAGATACGCAGTATTTT.

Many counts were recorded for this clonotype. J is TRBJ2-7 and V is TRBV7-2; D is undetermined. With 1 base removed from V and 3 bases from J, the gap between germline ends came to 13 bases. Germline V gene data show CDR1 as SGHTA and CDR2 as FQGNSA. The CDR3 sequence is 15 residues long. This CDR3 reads CASSLGTIPFYEQYV. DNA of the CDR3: TGTGCCAGCAGCTTAGGGACGATCCCCTTCTACGAGCAGTACGTC.